These 26 T cell receptor beta chains share one sample of origin, sequenced in a study of tumor-infiltrating lymphocytes in primary liver carcinoma. The study extracted blood RNA from unsorted whole blood and also extracted germline DNA. Researchers generated TCR beta cDNA from roughly 520 ng of total RNA, relying on a constant-region primer. Slightly modified ARM-PCR served as the procedure for the TCR beta libraries. These libraries came from three rounds of nested multiplex PCR. TRBV1-TRBV30 forward primers paired with a C-beta reverse primer drove the first two PCR rounds, about 9 cycles each. TCRdb re-derived calls from the multiplex PCR reads in MiXCR, one entry per CDR3 protein. This sample has 330,000 or so distinct CDR3 sequences, with around 60% found just once. The sample consisted of peripheral blood. These receptors came from a middle-aged man with primary liver carcinoma and hepatitis B virus infection.

This clonotype showed up just a few times. One junction end does not reproduce the germline sequence, and a read error may be involved. This chain links TRBV5-5 with TRBJ2-7, with no clear D. Germline V gene data show CDR1 as SGHKS and CDR2 as YYEKEE (reference sequence). The CDR3 spans 14 residues. CDR3 in amino acids: CASSLGWSHYEKYF. CDR3 nucleotides: TGTGCCAGCAGCTTGGGTTGGTCTCACTACGAGAAGTACTTC.

A word on this clonotype: The CDR3 ends on some other residue instead of the conserved phenylalanine or tryptophan, so this is likely a read error. The rearrangement uses TRBV11-2 and TRBJ2-1, with 9 bases that match TRBD2. There are 14 residues in the CDR3. The J segment lost 6 bases and the V segment lost 10 bases, leaving 10 bases of the junction unmatched. Germline CDR1 is SGHAT and CDR2 is FQNNGV. The CDR3 protein is CANRIPGLANEQFS. The CDR3 DNA is TGTGCCAACAGAATCCCGGGACTAGCCAATGAGCAGTTCTCC.

This clonotype was counted once. Since a much larger clone is just one base distant, this may be a read error. The CDR3 sequence: CASSEFYRGQGLNTEALF. The CDR3, as DNA: TGCGCCAGCAGTGAGTTCTACAGGGGGCAAGGGCTGAACACTGAAGCTCTCTTT. The rearrangement links TRBV10-2 to TRBJ1-1, with 9 bases that match TRBD1. Germline CDR1 reads WSHSY; CDR2 reads SAAADI. The CDR3 is 18 amino acids.

This rearrangement joins TRBV6-5 to TRBJ2-1; D may match TRBD1 or TRBD2 (6 bases each). Trimming cost V 6 bases and J 3 bases, with 15 bases left between them. The CDR3 consists of 15 residues. Germline CDR1 is MNHEY and CDR2 is SVGAGI. The CDR3 loop is CASRDGGRSYNEQFF. The CDR3 region has the DNA TGTGCCAGCAGGGACGGGGGCAGGAGCTACAATGAGCAGTTCTTC.

The chain joins TRBV11-2 to TRBJ2-5, with no clear D. Germline V gives CDR1 SGHAT, CDR2 FQNNGV. The CDR3 spans 13 residues. The CDR3 coding sequence is TGTGACAGTAGCTTAGGCGCCCAAGAGACCCAGTACTTC. Translating gives CDSSLGAQETQYF.

The V gene is TRBV7-8, the J gene TRBJ2-7, with D possibly being TRBD2 (6 bases). The CDR3 is 15 amino acids. Per germline, CDR1 SGHVS and CDR2 FQNEAQ. Trimming pared 4 bases from V and 3 bases from J, leaving 16 bases between. DNA for the CDR3: TGTGCCAGCAGCTCGCTGTTAGCGGACCGCTACGAGCAGTACTTC. Residues: CASSSLLADRYEQYF.

On this clonotype itself: Germline and junction disagree at one end, which may indicate a read error. J is TRBJ2-1 and V is TRBV11-2; 7 bases map to TRBD1. CDR1 is SGHAT and CDR2 is FQNNGV in the germline V gene. The CDR3 runs to 14 residues. The CDR3 spells CARSRDSSCNEQLF. For the CDR3, the DNA is TGTGCCAGAAGCCGGGACAGCTCCTGCAATGAGCAGTTATTC.

This chain links TRBV7-9 with TRBJ2-2; D is unclear. The CDR3 totals 12 residues. The germline V gene has CDR1 SEHNR and CDR2 FQNEAQ (reference sequence). The V gene lost 2 bases and the J gene lost 6 bases, with 4 bases spanning the gap. CDR3 protein: CASSLSAGELFF. Here the CDR3 DNA reads TGTGCCAGCAGCTTATCTGCCGGGGAGCTGTTTTTT.

The V gene is TRBV7-9, the J gene TRBJ2-5; 7 nucleotides agree with TRBD1. The CDR3 consists of 16 residues. Per the germline V gene, CDR1 is SEHNR and CDR2 is FQNEAQ (reference sequence). The ends lost 5 bases at V and 1 base at J; junction bases unmatched: 10. CDR3 amino acids: CASSHNFGTVQETQYF. CDR3 DNA: TGTGCCAGCAGCCATAACTTTGGGACAGTCCAAGAGACCCAGTACTTC.

This clonotype was seen ten or more times. The chain links TRBV10-2 to TRBJ2-1; tentative D call: TRBD1 (7 bases). CDR3 length equals 18 residues. The V end was cut by 0 bases, the J end by 5 bases, with 20 bases between. Germline CDR1 is WSHSY and CDR2 is SAAADI. The CDR3 DNA is TGCGCCAGCAGTGAGTCGGGGGGATACCGGGACAGAAACAATGAGCAGTTCTTC. It codes for CASSESGGYRDRNNEQFF.

This clonotype was found once. Because the CDR3 is missing its conserved closing phenylalanine or tryptophan, this is likely a read error. This chain joins TRBV5-1 and TRBJ2-1, with 9 bases fitting TRBD2. The J segment lost 5 bases and the V segment lost 5 bases, leaving 14 bases of the junction unmatched. CDR1 is SGHRS and CDR2 is YFSETQ in the germline V gene. CDR3 length: 17 residues. CDR3 sequence reads: CASRHTSGLILDNEQFL. CDR3 sequence (DNA): TGCGCCAGCAGGCACACTAGCGGGCTCATACTTGACAATGAGCAGTTCTTA.

Concerning this clonotype itself: At one boundary the junction diverges from the germline segment, which might be a read error. The DNA of the CDR3 is TGCGTCAGCAACTCGGGACAGGGGGCATTATACGAGCAGTACTTC. Translating gives CVSNSGQGALYEQYF. The chain links TRBV10-2 to TRBJ2-7; 12 bases line up with TRBD1. The CDR3 spans 15 residues. Germline CDR1 is WSHSY and CDR2 is SAAADI.

As concerns this clonotype: The junction differs from germline at one of its ends, possibly a read error. The V and J genes are TRBV4-1 and TRBJ2-7; weak D call: TRBD1 (6 bases). CDR1 is MGHRA and CDR2 is YSYEKL in the germline V gene. This CDR3 comprises 14 residues. The CDR3, as DNA: TGCGGCAGCAGCCAAATCAGGGGCAACTACGAGAAGTACTTC. Its translation is CGSSQIRGNYEKYF.

This clonotype was observed at least ten times. The chain has TRBV12-3 or TRBV12-4 and TRBJ2-3; 9 bases are shared with TRBD1. The CDR3 spans 15 residues. Germline trimming cut 4 bases from V and 5 bases from J; bases unmatched to any gene: 7. The CDR3 DNA reads TGTGCCAGCAGTTCACAGGGGGCTCGCATAGATACGCAGTATTTT. Translating gives CASSSQGARIDTQYF.

Concerning this clonotype itself: This may stem from a read error, because a much larger clone lies one nucleotide away. V is TRBV10-3 and J is TRBJ2-2, with TRBD2 matching 7 bases. This CDR3 region has 16 residues. Germline CDR1 ENHRY, CDR2 SYGVKD. CDR3 loop: CAISGAGDASTGQLFF. In DNA form, the CDR3 reads TGTGCCATCAGTGGGGCGGGAGACGCGAGCACCGGGCAGCTGTTTTTT.

This clonotype was picked up a small number of times. The V and J genes are TRBV10-3 and TRBJ2-7; D may be TRBD2 (5 bases). Per germline, CDR1 ENHRY and CDR2 SYGVKD. Trimming took off 0 bases at V and 0 bases at J, with 6 bases between the two ends. The CDR3 has 14 residues. The CDR3 nucleotides are TGTGCCATCAGTGAGTCGAGGGACTCCTACGAGCAGTACTTC. Its translation is CAISESRDSYEQYF.

There are many counts of this clonotype. The chain employs TRBV6-1 and TRBJ1-5; possibly TRBD1 for D (5 bases). Germline V gene sequence: CDR1 MNHNS, CDR2 SASEGT. The CDR3 loop spans 14 amino acids. The V end lost 2 bases, the J end lost 7 bases, and 12 bases lay between the germline ends. CDR3 DNA: TGTGCCAGCAGTGAACCGGCAGGGAGGCAGCCCCAGCATTTT. Residues: CASSEPAGRQPQHF.

Comment on this clonotype: A junction end diverges from the germline sequence, so it may reflect a read error. V usage is TRBV12-3 or TRBV12-4 and J usage is TRBJ2-5, with a weak D call TRBD1 (6 bases). The CDR3 has 16 residues. The CDR3 coding sequence is TGTGCCAGCAGTTCCGCGGACCAGGGGTTGGAGGAGACCAAGTATTTC. Protein: CASSSADQGLEETKYF.

In regard to this clonotype: A clone one base away is much larger, so this may be a read error. The V and J genes are TRBV6-2 or TRBV6-3 and TRBJ1-2; D perhaps matches TRBD1 (5 bases). The length of the CDR3 is 13 residues. CDR1 is MNHEY, CDR2 SVGEGT, per germline. Trimming pared 5 bases from V and 5 bases from J, leaving 12 bases between. This chain's CDR3 is CASSGGTSYGYTF. In nucleotides, the CDR3 is TGTGCCAGCAGTGGAGGGACTTCATATGGCTACACCTTC.

Points on this clonotype: No conserved phenylalanine or tryptophan is present at the end of the CDR3, so a read error is the likely explanation. The CDR3 spells CASRLRDRGWETQYL. The CDR3 coding sequence is TGTGCCAGCAGATTGAGGGACAGGGGTTGGGAGACCCAGTACCTC. The chain combines TRBV5-6 with TRBJ2-5, with 10 bases matching TRBD1. Germline CDR1 is SGHDT and CDR2 is YYEEEE. The CDR3 sequence is 15 residues long. V was pared by 5 bases and J by 5 bases, with 9 bases of the junction left unmatched.

This sequence joins TRBV7-9 and TRBJ1-2, with D uncertain. Deletions cut 7 bases from V and 7 bases from J, with 22 bases between. CDR1 and CDR2 (germline): SEHNR, FQNEAQ (reference sequence). The CDR3 is 15 amino acids. The CDR3 region has the DNA TGTGCCAGCATCCCCCTCGAGGGCCTCCCCCTTGGCTACACCTTC. It specifies CASIPLEGLPLGYTF.

This clonotype was seen a few times. The V call is TRBV5-6, the J call TRBJ2-7; TRBD2 agrees at 8 bases. The V segment lost 0 bases and the J segment 5 bases; nucleotides outside the gene matches: 1. Germline V gives CDR1 SGHDT, CDR2 YYEEEE. CDR3 size: 13 residues. CDR3 sequence: CASSLGTSHEQYF. The DNA for the CDR3 is TGTGCCAGCAGCTTGGGGACTAGCCACGAGCAGTACTTC.

The V gene is TRBV6-1, the J gene TRBJ2-1; 12 positions agree with TRBD2. The ends lost 5 bases at V and 8 bases at J; junction bases unmatched: 4. This CDR3 comprises 14 residues. The V gene's germline CDR1 is MNHNS and CDR2 SASEGT. CDR3 sequence (DNA): TGTGCCAGCAGTCGACTAGCGGGAGTGCATGAGCAGTTCTTC. Amino acid sequence: CASSRLAGVHEQFF.

A remark on this clonotype: The CDR3 does not close with the conserved phenylalanine or tryptophan, likely indicating a read error. The rearrangement links TRBV11-2 to TRBJ2-7; no reliable D call. This CDR3 spans 14 amino acids. Trimming took 2 bases from V and 4 from J, leaving 12 bases between them. Germline V gene lookup returns CDR1 SGHAT and CDR2 FQNNGV. The CDR3 nucleotides are TGTGCCAGCAGCTTATCAGAGTCGCTTTACGAGCAGTACATC. It translates to CASSLSESLYEQYI.

Worth noting for this clonotype: A much larger clone sits a single nucleotide away, making a read error possible. This sequence joins TRBV6-2 or TRBV6-3 and TRBJ2-5, with 7 bases fitting TRBD2. Germline lookup yields CDR1 MNHEY and CDR2 SVGEGT. The V gene end was trimmed by 6 bases and the J gene end by 1 base; junction bases not matched to a gene: 8. The CDR3 is 15 residues long. The CDR3 bases are TGTGCCAGCAGAGTGACTAGCAGTTCCCAAGAGACCCAGTACTTC. Its translation is CASRVTSSSQETQYF.

The sample holds one count of this clonotype. Since no conserved phenylalanine or tryptophan closes the CDR3, a read error is the likely cause. V and J are TRBV11-2 and TRBJ2-4; D remains unclear. V was pared by 0 bases and J by 3 bases, with 6 bases between. Germline CDR1 is SGHAT and CDR2 is FQNNGV. The CDR3 covers 14 residues. The CDR3 nucleotides read TGTGCCAGCAGCTTAGACAGGCTCAAAAACATTCAGTACATC. Its translation: CASSLDRLKNIQYI.